These T cell receptor beta chains were read from a single sample in a study of technical replicates of blood from several donors. TCRdb's table, derived via immunoSEQ multiplex PCR, lists solely in-frame clones and lacks some. Altogether around 97,000 clones are present, 85% to 95% being singletons, with the ten largest covering 0.25% to 0.35%. Source material: T cells isolated from PBMCs. The source is a human donor in good health. Both conserved end residues are part of each CDR3. D genes are given only for firm matches. Size values are once, few and many counts, or a class for expanded clones, and some rows have none.

clone size: .; D gene: .; J gene: TRBJ1-1; V gene: TRBV5-4; CDR3 DNA: TGTGCCAGCAGCATGGATGTCGGAGTCACTGAAGCTTTCTTT; CDR3 protein: CASSMDVGVTEAFF
clone size: .; D gene: .; J gene: TRBJ2-1; V gene: TRBV30; CDR3 DNA: TGTGCCTGGAGTGTGGGCTGGACCTACAATGAGCAGTTCTTC; CDR3 protein: CAWSVGWTYNEQFF
clone size: .; D gene: TRBD2; J gene: TRBJ2-7; V gene: TRBV27; CDR3 DNA: TGTGCCAGCAGTCCTAGCGGGAGTAGGTCCTACGAGCAGTACTTC; CDR3 protein: CASSPSGSRSYEQYF
clone size: .; D gene: .; J gene: TRBJ2-1; V gene: TRBV20-1; CDR3 DNA: TGCAGTGCTAGAGATCGCAATGAGCAGTTCTTC; CDR3 protein: CSARDRNEQFF
clone size: .; D gene: .; J gene: TRBJ2-1; V gene: TRBV7-9; CDR3 DNA: TGTGCCAGCAGCTTAGCGGGGAGGCAATATGAGCAGTTCTTC; CDR3 protein: CASSLAGRQYEQFF
clone size: once; D gene: .; J gene: TRBJ2-5; V gene: TRBV18; CDR3 DNA: TGTGCCAGCTCACCACGGCAGGGTGAGACCCAGTACTTC; CDR3 protein: CASSPRQGETQYF
clone size: .; D gene: TRBD2; J gene: TRBJ2-2; V gene: TRBV4-2; CDR3 DNA: TGTGCCAGCAGCCACCGGGAGGGGGACACCGGGGAGCTGTTTTTT; CDR3 protein: CASSHREGDTGELFF
clone size: .; D gene: TRBD2; J gene: TRBJ2-1; V gene: TRBV6-5; CDR3 DNA: TGTGCCAGCAGTTACTACCGGGAGGTAAATGAGCAGTTCTTC; CDR3 protein: CASSYYREVNEQFF
clone size: .; D gene: TRBD1; J gene: TRBJ2-3; V gene: TRBV6-1; CDR3 DNA: TGTGCCAGCAGAATGACAGGGGGACGAGATACGCAGTATTTT; CDR3 protein: CASRMTGGRDTQYF
clone size: .; D gene: .; J gene: TRBJ1-1; V gene: TRBV27; CDR3 DNA: TGTGCCAGCAGTCTAACGCTAGGGGGTTACACTGAAGCTTTCTTT; CDR3 protein: CASSLTLGGYTEAFF
clone size: few; D gene: TRBD2; J gene: TRBJ2-3; V gene: TRBV30; CDR3 DNA: TGTGCCTGGGGACTAGCGGGAGGGACAGATACGCAGTATTTT; CDR3 protein: CAWGLAGGTDTQYF
clone size: .; D gene: .; J gene: TRBJ2-1; V gene: TRBV7-3; CDR3 DNA: TGTGCCAGCAGCTTAATCGGGGGTCTTTCCTACAATGAGCAGTTCTTC; CDR3 protein: CASSLIGGLSYNEQFF
clone size: .; D gene: TRBD2; J gene: TRBJ2-1; V gene: TRBV7-3; CDR3 DNA: TGTGCCAGCAGCCCAAATCAGATAGCGGGAGCATCCTACAATGAGCAGTTCTTC; CDR3 protein: CASSPNQIAGASYNEQFF
clone size: .; D gene: TRBD2; J gene: TRBJ2-7; V gene: TRBV5-1; CDR3 DNA: TGCGCCAGCAGCTCCGAGGATAGCGGGAAAGTGGCCTACGAGCAGTACTTC; CDR3 protein: CASSSEDSGKVAYEQYF
clone size: once; D gene: .; J gene: TRBJ1-2; V gene: TRBV19; CDR3 DNA: TGTGCCAGTAGCCAGGGCAGGAGCTATGGCTACACCTTC; CDR3 protein: CASSQGRSYGYTF
clone size: .; D gene: .; J gene: TRBJ2-5; V gene: TRBV5-4; CDR3 DNA: TGTGCCAGCAGCTCCTACAGGGAAAGGTGGGAGACCCAGTACTTC; CDR3 protein: CASSSYRERWETQYF
clone size: .; D gene: .; J gene: TRBJ2-5; V gene: TRBV9; CDR3 DNA: TGTGCCAGCAGCCCAGGGGGTAGCGGGATCCTATCCCAAGAGACCCAGTACTTC; CDR3 protein: CASSPGGSGILSQETQYF
clone size: .; D gene: .; J gene: TRBJ2-1; V gene: TRBV19; CDR3 DNA: TGTGCCAGTAGTAAGGTCGGGAGCAGGAATGAGCAGTTCTTC; CDR3 protein: CASSKVGSRNEQFF
clone size: .; D gene: .; J gene: TRBJ1-5; V gene: TRBV7-6; CDR3 DNA: TGTGCCAGCAGCTTAGGGGGAGGGTCTGGAGTTGATCAGCCCCAGCATTTT; CDR3 protein: CASSLGGGSGVDQPQHF
clone size: .; D gene: .; J gene: TRBJ2-7; V gene: TRBV5-5; CDR3 DNA: TGTGCCAGCAGCCTGGGACATACAGGGTACGAGCAGTACTTC; CDR3 protein: CASSLGHTGYEQYF
clone size: .; D gene: TRBD1; J gene: TRBJ2-1; V gene: TRBV19; CDR3 DNA: TGTGCCAGTACTATAGGGGACAGCCCTTACAATGAGCAGTTCTTC; CDR3 protein: CASTIGDSPYNEQFF
clone size: .; D gene: TRBD2; J gene: TRBJ2-1; V gene: TRBV28; CDR3 DNA: TGTGCCAGCAGCTCACCCCGACTAGCAGAGACATACAATGAGCAGTTCTTC; CDR3 protein: CASSSPRLAETYNEQFF
clone size: .; D gene: TRBD2; J gene: TRBJ2-5; V gene: TRBV5-1; CDR3 DNA: TGCGCCAGCAGCCCGAGCGGGAGCCAAGAGACCCAGTACTTC; CDR3 protein: CASSPSGSQETQYF
clone size: .; D gene: TRBD2; J gene: TRBJ2-5; V gene: TRBV28; CDR3 DNA: TGTGCCAGCAGTTTCCCGGGACTAGCGGGAGAGAGGGAAGAGACCCAGTACTTC; CDR3 protein: CASSFPGLAGEREETQYF
clone size: .; D gene: .; J gene: TRBJ1-4; V gene: TRBV10-3; CDR3 DNA: TGTGCCAGCTCAGGGATCGGTAATGAAAAACTGTTTTTT; CDR3 protein: CASSGIGNEKLFF
clone size: .; D gene: TRBD2; J gene: TRBJ2-1; V gene: TRBV2; CDR3 DNA: TGTGCCAGCAGGGGCGGGAGCTCCTACAATGAGCAGTTCTTC; CDR3 protein: CASRGGSSYNEQFF
clone size: .; D gene: TRBD2; J gene: TRBJ2-7; V gene: TRBV18; CDR3 DNA: TGTGCCAGCTCTCCCCGACTAGCGGGACTCAACGAGCAGTACTTC; CDR3 protein: CASSPRLAGLNEQYF
clone size: .; D gene: .; J gene: TRBJ2-3; V gene: TRBV5-6; CDR3 DNA: TGTGCCAGCAGCTTGGAGGTAGCGGCAGATACGCAGTATTTT; CDR3 protein: CASSLEVAADTQYF
clone size: .; D gene: TRBD2; J gene: TRBJ2-1; V gene: TRBV25-1; CDR3 DNA: TGTGCCAGCAGTGAATGGCTAGCGGGAGGGGATGAGCAGTTCTTC; CDR3 protein: CASSEWLAGGDEQFF
clone size: .; D gene: .; J gene: TRBJ2-7; V gene: TRBV27; CDR3 DNA: TGTGCCAGCAGTACCTTTGGTCCAGGGGCAAAGGAGCAGTACTTC; CDR3 protein: CASSTFGPGAKEQYF
clone size: once; D gene: TRBD2; J gene: TRBJ2-1; V gene: TRBV4-2; CDR3 DNA: TGTGCCAGCAGCCAAGAAATAGCGGGAGGGAATGAGCAGTTCTTC; CDR3 protein: CASSQEIAGGNEQFF
clone size: .; D gene: TRBD1; J gene: TRBJ2-2; V gene: TRBV2; CDR3 DNA: TGTGCCAGCAACGGCCAGGGGACAGGGTTACCCGGGGAGCTGTTTTTT; CDR3 protein: CASNGQGTGLPGELFF
clone size: .; D gene: .; J gene: TRBJ2-1; V gene: TRBV6-6; CDR3 DNA: TGTGCCAGCAGTGACATAAAGGAGCAGTTCTTC; CDR3 protein: CASSDIKEQFF
clone size: .; D gene: TRBD2; J gene: TRBJ2-7; V gene: TRBV25-1; CDR3 DNA: TGTGCCGCCAGCCCAGCAGTGGGGAGCGGGAGTCGCGACGAGCAGTACTTC; CDR3 protein: CAASPAVGSGSRDEQYF